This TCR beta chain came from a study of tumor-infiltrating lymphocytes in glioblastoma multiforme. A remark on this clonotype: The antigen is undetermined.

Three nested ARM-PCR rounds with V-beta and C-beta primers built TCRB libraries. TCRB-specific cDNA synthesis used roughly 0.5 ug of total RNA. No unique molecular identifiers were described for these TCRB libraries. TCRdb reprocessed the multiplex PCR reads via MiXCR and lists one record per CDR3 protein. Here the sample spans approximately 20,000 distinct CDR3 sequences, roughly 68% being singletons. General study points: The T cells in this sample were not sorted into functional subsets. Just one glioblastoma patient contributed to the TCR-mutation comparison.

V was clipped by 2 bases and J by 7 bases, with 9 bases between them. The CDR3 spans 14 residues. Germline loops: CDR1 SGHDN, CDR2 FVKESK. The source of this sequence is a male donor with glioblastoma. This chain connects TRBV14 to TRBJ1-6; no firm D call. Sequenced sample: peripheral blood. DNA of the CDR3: TGTGCCAGCAGCCAACAGGCTGGGAATTCACCCCTCCACTTT. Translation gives CASSQQAGNSPLHF.